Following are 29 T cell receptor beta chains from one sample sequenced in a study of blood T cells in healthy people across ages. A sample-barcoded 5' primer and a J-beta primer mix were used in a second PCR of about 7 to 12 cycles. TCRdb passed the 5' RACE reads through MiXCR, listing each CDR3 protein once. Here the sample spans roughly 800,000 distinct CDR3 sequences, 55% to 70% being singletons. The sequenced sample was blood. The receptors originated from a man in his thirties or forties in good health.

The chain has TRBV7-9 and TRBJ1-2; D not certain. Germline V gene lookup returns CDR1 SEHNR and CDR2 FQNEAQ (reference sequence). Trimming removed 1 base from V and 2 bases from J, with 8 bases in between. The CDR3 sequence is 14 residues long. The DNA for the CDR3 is TGTGCCAGCAGCTTAGGGATGGAAAACTATGGCTACACCTTC. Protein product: CASSLGMENYGYTF.

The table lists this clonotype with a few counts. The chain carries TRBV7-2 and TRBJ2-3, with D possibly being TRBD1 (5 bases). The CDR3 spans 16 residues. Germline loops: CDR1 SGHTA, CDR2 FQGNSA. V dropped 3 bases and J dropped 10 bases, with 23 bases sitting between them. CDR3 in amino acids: CASSFARVETEIAQYF. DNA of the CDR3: TGTGCCAGCAGCTTTGCCAGGGTAGAGACTGAAATCGCGCAGTATTTT.

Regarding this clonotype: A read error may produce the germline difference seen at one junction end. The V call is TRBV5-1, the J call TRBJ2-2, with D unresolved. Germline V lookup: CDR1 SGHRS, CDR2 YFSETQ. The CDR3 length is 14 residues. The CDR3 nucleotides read TGCGCAAGCATTCACTCTCCGAACACCGGGGAGCTGTTTTTT. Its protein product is CASIHSPNTGELFF.

The CDR3 loop is CSASGVAGVNEQFF. The CDR3, as DNA: TGCAGTGCTAGCGGGGTAGCGGGAGTGAATGAGCAGTTCTTC. This chain connects TRBV20-1 to TRBJ2-1, with 9 bases fitting TRBD2. Germline-derived CDR1 and CDR2 are DFQATT and SNEGSKA (reference sequence). The CDR3 extends over 14 amino acids. With V trimmed by 3 bases and J by 7 bases, 7 bases remained unmatched.

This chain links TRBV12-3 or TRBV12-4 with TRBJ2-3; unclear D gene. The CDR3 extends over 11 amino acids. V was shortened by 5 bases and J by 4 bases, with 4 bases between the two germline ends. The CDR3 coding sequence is TGTGCCAGCAGTATCGCAGATACGCAGTATTTT. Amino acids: CASSIADTQYF.

As DNA, the CDR3 is TGTGCCAGCAGCGGGGACAGAAACCCCTACGAGCAGTACTTC. Translated, it gives CASSGDRNPYEQYF. This rearrangement joins TRBV13 to TRBJ2-4, with TRBD1 identical over 7 bases. The J call is in doubt because the DNA end fits TRBJ2-7 better. There are 14 residues in the CDR3. Per germline, CDR1 PRHDT and CDR2 FYEKMQ (reference sequence).

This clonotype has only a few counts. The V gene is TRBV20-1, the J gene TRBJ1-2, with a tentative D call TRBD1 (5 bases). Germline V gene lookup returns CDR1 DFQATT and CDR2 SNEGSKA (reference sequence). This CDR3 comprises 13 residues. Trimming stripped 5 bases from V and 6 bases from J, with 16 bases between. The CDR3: CSAEAGTYNGYTF. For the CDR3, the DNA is TGCAGTGCTGAAGCCGGGACGTACAATGGCTACACCTTC.

Here the CDR3 DNA reads TGCAGTGCTAGAGGGGACGGGGGAGGATATGGCTACACCTTC. It translates to CSARGDGGGYGYTF. The chain joins TRBV20-1 to TRBJ1-2; possibly TRBD1 for D (5 bases). The CDR3 totals 14 residues. V dropped 1 base and J dropped 5 bases, with 14 bases sitting between them. Germline loops: CDR1 DFQATT, CDR2 SNEGSKA (reference sequence).

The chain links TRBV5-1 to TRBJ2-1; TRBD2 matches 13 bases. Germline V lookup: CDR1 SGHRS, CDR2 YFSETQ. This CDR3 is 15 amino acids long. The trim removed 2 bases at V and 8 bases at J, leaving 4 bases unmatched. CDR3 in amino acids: CASSLTSGRAHEQFF. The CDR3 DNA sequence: TGCGCCAGCAGCTTAACTAGCGGGAGGGCCCATGAGCAGTTCTTC. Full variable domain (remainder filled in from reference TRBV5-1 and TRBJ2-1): KAGVTQTPRYLIKTRGQQVTLSCSPISGHRSVSWYQQTPGQGLQFLFEYFSETQRNKGNFPGRFSGRQFSNSRSEMNVSTLELGDSALYLCASSLTSGRAHEQFFGPGTRLTVL.

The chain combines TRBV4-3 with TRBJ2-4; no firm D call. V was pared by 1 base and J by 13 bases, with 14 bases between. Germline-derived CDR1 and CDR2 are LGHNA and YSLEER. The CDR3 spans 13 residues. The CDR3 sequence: CASSQVSTNEQYF. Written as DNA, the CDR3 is TGCGCCAGCAGCCAAGTCTCGACCAATGAGCAGTACTTC.

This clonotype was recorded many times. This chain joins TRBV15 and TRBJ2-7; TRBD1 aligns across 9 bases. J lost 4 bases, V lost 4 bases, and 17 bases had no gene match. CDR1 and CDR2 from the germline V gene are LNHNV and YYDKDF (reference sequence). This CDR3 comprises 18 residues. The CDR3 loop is CATSKPGQGHPGAYEQYF. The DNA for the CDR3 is TGTGCCACCAGCAAACCGGGACAGGGCCATCCAGGAGCTTACGAGCAGTACTTC. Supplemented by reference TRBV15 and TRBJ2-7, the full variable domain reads DAMVIQNPRYQVTQFGKPVTLSCSQTLNHNVMYWYQQKSSQAPKLLFHYYDKDFNNEADTPDNFQSRRPNTSFCFLDIRSPGLGDTAMYLCATSKPGQGHPGAYEQYFGPGTRLTVT.

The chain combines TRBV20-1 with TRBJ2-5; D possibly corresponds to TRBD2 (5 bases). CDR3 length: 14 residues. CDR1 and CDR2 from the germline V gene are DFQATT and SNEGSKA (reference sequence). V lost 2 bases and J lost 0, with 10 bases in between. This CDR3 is CSARRRSYQETQYF. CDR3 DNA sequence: TGCAGTGCTAGAAGGAGGTCGTACCAAGAGACCCAGTACTTC.

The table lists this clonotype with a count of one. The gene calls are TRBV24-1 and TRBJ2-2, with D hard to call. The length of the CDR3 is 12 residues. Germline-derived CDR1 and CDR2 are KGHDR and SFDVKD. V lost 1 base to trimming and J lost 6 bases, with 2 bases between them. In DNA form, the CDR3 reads TGTGCCACCAGTGATTTCTCCGGGGAGCTGTTTTTT. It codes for CATSDFSGELFF.

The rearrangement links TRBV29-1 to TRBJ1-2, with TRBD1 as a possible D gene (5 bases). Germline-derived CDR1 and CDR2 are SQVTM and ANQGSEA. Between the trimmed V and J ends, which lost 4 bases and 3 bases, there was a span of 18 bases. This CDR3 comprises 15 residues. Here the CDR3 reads CSVAGQGFPYYGYTF. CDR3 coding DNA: TGCAGCGTTGCCGGGCAGGGTTTTCCCTACTATGGCTACACCTTC.

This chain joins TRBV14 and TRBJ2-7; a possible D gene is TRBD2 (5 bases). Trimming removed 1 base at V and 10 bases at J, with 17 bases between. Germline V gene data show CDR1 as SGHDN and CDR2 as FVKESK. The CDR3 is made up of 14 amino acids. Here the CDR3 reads CASSQAFQAGEQYF. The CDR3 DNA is TGTGCCAGCAGCCAAGCCTTCCAGGCCGGGGAACAGTACTTC. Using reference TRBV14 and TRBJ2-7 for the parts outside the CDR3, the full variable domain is EAGVTQFPSHSVIEKGQTVTLRCDPISGHDNLYWYRRVMGKEIKFLLHFVKESKQDESGMPNNRFLAERTGGTYSTLKVQPAELEDSGVYFCASSQAFQAGEQYFGPGTRLTVT.

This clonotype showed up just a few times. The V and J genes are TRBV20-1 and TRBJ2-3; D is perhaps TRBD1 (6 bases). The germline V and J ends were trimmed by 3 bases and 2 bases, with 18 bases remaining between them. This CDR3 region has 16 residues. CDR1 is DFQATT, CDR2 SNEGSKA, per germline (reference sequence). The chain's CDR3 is CSARRKYRVSTDTQYF. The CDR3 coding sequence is TGCAGTGCTAGGCGGAAATACAGGGTATCCACAGATACGCAGTATTTT.

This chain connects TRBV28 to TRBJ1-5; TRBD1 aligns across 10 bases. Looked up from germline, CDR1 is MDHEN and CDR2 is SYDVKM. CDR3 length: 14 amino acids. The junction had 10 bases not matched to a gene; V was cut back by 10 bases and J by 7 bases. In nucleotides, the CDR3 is TGTGCCACCCGGGACAGGGGATTAGGGCAGCCCCAGCATTTT. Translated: CATRDRGLGQPQHF. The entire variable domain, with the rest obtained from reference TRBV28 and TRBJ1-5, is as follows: DVKVTQSSRYLVKRTGEKVFLECVQDMDHENMFWYRQDPGLGLRLIYFSYDVKMKEKGDIPEGYSVSREKKERFSLILESASTNQTSMYLCATRDRGLGQPQHFGDGTRLSIL.

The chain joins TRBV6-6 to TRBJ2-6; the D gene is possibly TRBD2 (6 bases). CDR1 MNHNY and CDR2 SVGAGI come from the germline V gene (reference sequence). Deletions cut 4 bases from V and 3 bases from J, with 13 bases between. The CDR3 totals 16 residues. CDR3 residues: CASSSTLGGGANVLTF. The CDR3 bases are TGTGCCAGCAGTTCGACCCTGGGGGGTGGGGCCAACGTCCTGACTTTC.

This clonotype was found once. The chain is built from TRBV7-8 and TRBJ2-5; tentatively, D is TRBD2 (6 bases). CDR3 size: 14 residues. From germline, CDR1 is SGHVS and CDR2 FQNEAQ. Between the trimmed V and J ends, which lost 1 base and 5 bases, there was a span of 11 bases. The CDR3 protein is CASSLGTTSETQYF. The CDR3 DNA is TGTGCCAGCAGCTTAGGGACTACATCCGAGACCCAGTACTTC.

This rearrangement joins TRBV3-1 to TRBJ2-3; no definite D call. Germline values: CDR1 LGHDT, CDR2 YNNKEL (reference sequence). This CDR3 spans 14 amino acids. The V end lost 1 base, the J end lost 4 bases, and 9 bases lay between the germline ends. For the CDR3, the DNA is TGTGCCAGCAGCCAAGGATTACCTCCAGATACGCAGTATTTT. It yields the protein CASSQGLPPDTQYF.

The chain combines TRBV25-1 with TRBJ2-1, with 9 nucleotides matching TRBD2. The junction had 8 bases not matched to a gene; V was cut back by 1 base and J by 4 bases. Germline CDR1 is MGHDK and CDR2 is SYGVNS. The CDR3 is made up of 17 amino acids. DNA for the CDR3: TGTGCCAGCAGTGAATTGGCGGCGGGAGGGAGGTACAATGAGCAGTTCTTC. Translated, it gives CASSELAAGGRYNEQFF.

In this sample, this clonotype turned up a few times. The CDR3 sequence: CASTPTANSYEQYF. CDR3 nucleotides: TGCGCCAGCACCCCGACAGCAAACTCCTACGAGCAGTACTTC. J is TRBJ2-7 and V is TRBV5-1, with a possible D match to TRBD1 (5 bases). CDR1 and CDR2 (germline): SGHRS, YFSETQ. This CDR3 spans 14 amino acids. Trimming shortened V by 6 bases and J by 0 bases, and 13 bases separated the two germline ends. Looking up the rest from reference TRBV5-1 and TRBJ2-7 gives the full variable domain: KAGVTQTPRYLIKTRGQQVTLSCSPISGHRSVSWYQQTPGQGLQFLFEYFSETQRNKGNFPGRFSGRQFSNSRSEMNVSTLELGDSALYLCASTPTANSYEQYFGPGTRLTVT.

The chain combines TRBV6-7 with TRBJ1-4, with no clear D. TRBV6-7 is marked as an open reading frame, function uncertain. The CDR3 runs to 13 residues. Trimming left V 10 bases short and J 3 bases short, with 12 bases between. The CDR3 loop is CAKKGGSNEKLFF. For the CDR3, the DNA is TGTGCCAAAAAAGGCGGATCTAATGAAAAACTGTTTTTT.

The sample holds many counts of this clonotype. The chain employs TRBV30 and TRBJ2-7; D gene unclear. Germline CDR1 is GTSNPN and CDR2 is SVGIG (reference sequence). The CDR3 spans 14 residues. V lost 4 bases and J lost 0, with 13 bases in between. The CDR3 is CAWNLHGSSYEQYF. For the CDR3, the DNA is TGTGCCTGGAACTTGCACGGCTCCTCCTACGAGCAGTACTTC. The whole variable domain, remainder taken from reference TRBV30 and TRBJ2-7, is SQTIHQWPATLVQPVGSPLSLECTVEGTSNPNLYWYRQAAGRGLQLLFYSVGIGQISSEVPQNLSASRPQDRQFILSSKKLLLSDSGFYLCAWNLHGSSYEQYFGPGTRLTVT.

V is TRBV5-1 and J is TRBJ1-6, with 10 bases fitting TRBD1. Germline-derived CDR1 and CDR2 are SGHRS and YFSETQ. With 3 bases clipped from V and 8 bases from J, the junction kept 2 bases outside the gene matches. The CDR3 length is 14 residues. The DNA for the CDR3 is TGCGCCAGCAGCTGGACAGGGGGGGATTCACCCCTCCACTTT. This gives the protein CASSWTGGDSPLHF.

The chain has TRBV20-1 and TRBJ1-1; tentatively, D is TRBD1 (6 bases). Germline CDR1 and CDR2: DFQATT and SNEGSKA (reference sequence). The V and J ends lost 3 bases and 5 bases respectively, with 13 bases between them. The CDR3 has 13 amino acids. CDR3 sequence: CSASLNRVTEAFF. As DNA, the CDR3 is TGCAGTGCTAGTCTTAACAGGGTGACTGAAGCTTTCTTT.

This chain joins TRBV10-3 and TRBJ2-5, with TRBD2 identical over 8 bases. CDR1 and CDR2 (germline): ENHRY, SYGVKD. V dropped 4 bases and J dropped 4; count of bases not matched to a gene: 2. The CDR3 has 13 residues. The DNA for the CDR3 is TGTGCCATCAGTGTCGGGGGGGGAGAGACCCAGTACTTC. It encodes CAISVGGGETQYF.

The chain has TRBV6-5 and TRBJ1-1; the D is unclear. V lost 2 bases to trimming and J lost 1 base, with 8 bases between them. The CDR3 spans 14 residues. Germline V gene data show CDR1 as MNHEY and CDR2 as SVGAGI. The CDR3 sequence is CASSYGWGNTEAFF. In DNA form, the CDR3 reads TGTGCCAGCAGTTACGGGTGGGGGAACACTGAAGCTTTCTTT.

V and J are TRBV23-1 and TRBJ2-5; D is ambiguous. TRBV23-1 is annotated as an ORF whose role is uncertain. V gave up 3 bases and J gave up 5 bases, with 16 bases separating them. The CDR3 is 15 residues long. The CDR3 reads CASSHLNSRLETQYF. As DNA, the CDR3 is TGCGCCAGCAGTCATCTAAACTCCCGACTGGAGACCCAGTACTTC.